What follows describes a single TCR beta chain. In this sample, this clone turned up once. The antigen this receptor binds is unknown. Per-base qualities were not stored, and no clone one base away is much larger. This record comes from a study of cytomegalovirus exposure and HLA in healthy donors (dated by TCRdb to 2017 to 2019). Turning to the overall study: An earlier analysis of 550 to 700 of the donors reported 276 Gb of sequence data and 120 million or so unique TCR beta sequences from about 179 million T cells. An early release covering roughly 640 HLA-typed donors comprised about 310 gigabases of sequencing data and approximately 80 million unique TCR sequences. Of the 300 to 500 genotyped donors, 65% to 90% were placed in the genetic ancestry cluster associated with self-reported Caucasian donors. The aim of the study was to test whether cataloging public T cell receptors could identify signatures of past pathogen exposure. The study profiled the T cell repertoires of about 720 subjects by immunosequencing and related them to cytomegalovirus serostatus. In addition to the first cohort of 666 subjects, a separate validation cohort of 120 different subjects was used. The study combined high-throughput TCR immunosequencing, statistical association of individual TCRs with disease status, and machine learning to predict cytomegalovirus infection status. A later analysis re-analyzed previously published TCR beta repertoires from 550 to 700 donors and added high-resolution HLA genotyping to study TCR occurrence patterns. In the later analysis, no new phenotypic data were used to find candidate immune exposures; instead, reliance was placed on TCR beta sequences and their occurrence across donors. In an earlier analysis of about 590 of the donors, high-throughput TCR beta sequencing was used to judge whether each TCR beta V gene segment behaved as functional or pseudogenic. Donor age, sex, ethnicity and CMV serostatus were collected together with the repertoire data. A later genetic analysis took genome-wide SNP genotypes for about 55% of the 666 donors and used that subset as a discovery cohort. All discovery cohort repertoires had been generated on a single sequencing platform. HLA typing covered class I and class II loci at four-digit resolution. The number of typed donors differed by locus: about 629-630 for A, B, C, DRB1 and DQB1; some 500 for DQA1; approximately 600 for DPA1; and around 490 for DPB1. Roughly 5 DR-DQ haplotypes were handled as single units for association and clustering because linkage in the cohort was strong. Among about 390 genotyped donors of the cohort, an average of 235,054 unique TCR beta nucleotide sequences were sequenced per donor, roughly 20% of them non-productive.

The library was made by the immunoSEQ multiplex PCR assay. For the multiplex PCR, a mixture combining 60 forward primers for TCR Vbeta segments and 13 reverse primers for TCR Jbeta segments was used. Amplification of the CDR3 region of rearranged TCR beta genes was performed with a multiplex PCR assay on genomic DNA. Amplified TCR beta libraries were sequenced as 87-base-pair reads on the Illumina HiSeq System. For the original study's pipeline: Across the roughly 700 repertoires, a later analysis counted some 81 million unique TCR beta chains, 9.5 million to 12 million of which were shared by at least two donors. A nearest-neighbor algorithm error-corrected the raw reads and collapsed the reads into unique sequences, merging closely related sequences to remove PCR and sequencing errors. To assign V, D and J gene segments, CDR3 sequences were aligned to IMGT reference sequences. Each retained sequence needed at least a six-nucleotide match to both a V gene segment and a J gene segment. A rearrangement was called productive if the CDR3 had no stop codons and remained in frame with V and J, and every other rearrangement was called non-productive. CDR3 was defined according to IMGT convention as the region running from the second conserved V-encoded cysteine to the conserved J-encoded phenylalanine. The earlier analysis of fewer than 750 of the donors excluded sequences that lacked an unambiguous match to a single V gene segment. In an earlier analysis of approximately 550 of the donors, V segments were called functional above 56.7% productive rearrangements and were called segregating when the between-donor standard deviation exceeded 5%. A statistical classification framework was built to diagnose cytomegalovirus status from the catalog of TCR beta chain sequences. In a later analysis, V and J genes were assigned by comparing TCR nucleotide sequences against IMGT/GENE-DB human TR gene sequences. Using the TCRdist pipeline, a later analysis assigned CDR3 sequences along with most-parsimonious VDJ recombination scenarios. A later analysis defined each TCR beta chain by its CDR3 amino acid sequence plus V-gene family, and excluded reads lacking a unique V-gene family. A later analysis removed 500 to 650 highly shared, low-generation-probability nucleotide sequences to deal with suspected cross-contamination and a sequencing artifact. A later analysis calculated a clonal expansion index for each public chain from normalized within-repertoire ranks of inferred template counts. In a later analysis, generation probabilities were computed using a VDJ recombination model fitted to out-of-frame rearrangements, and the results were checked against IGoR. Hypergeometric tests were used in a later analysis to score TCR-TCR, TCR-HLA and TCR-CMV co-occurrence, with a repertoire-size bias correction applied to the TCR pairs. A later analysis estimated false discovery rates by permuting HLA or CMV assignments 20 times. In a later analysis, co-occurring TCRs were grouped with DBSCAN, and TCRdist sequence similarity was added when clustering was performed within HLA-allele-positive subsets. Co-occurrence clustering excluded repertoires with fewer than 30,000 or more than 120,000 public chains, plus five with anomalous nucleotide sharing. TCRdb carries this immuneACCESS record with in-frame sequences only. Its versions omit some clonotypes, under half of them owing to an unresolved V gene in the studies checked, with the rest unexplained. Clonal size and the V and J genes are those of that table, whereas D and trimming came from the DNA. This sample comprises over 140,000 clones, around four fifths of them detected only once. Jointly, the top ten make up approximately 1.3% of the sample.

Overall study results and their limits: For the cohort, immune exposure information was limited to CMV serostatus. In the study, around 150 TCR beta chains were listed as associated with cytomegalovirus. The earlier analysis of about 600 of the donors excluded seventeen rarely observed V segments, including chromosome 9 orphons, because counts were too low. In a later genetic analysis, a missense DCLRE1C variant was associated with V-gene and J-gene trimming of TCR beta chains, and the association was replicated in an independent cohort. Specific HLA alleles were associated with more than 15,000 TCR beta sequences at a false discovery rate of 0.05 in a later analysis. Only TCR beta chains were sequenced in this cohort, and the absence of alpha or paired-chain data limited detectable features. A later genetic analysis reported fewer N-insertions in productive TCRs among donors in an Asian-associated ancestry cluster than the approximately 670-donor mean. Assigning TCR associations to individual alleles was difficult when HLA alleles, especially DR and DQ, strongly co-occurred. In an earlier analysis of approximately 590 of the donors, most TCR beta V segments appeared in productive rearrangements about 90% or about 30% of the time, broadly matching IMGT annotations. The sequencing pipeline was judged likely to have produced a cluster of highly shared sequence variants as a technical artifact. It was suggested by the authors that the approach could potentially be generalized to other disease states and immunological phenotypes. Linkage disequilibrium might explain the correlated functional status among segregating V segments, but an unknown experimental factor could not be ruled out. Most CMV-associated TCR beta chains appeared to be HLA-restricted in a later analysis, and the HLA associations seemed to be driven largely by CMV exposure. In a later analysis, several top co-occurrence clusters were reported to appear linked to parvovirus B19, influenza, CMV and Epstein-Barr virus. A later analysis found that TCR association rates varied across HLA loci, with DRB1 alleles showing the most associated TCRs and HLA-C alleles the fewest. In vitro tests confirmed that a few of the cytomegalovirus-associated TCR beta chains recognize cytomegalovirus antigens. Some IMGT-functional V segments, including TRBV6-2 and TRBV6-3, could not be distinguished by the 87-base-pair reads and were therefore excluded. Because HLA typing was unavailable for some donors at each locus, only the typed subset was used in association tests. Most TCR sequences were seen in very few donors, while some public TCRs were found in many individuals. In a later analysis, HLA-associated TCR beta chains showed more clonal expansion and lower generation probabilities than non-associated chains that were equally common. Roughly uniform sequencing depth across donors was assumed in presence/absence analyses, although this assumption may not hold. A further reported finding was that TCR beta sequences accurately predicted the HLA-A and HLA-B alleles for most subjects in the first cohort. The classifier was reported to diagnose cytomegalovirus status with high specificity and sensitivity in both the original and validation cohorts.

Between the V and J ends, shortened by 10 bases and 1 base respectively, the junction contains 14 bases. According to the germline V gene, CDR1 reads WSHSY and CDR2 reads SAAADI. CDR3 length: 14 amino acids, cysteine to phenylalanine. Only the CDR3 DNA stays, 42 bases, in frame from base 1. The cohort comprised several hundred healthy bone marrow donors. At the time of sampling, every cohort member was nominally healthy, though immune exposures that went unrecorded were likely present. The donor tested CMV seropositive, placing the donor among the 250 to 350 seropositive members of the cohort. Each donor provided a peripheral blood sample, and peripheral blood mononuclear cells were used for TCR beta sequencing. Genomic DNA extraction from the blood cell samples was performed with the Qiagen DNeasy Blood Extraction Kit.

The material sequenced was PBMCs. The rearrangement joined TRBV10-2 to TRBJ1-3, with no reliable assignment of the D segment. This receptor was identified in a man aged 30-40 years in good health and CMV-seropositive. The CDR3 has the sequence CATPPPRSGNTIYF. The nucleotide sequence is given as TGCGCCACCCCCCCACCTCGGTCTGGAAACACCATATATTTT.